The source of this TCR beta chain is a study of CD8 T cells in ankylosing spondylitis. Germline values: CDR1 LGHNT, CDR2 FRNRAP. The length of the CDR3 is 12 residues. The V gene lost 6 bases and the J gene lost 9 bases, with 14 bases spanning the gap. Study-level findings and limits: Past research had described some motif variants in reactive arthritis synovial fluid and blood. Typical of ankylosing spondylitis blood, it appeared, was a TCR beta motif of eight highly homologous variants. Disease-linked clones proved CD8+ and comparatively uncommon in peripheral blood.

TCRdb reprocessed the 5' RACE reads via MiXCR and lists one record per CDR3 protein. The repertoire holds a few hundred thousand distinct CDR3 sequences, with about a sixth as singletons. About this clonotype itself: What it binds is unknown.

What was sequenced was blood, either unsorted or a sorted T cell fraction (not recorded which). This sequence was found in a male donor with ankylosing spondylitis. The rearrangement uses TRBV12-5 and TRBJ1-1; unclear D gene. CDR3 in DNA: TGTGCTAGTGGCCCCCCGGGCGGTAAAGCTTTCTTT. Its translation: CASGPPGGKAFF.